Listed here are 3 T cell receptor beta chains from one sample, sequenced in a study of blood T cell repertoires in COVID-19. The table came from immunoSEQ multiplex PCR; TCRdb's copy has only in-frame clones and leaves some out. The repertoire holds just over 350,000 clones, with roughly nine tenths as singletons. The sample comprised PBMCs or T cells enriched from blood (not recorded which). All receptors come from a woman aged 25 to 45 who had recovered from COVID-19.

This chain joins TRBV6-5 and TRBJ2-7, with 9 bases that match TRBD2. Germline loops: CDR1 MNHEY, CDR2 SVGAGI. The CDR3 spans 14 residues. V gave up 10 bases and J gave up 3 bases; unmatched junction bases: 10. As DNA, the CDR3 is TGTGCCACCCGAGGGGCGGGAGGGCGCTACGAGCAGTACTTC. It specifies CATRGAGGRYEQYF.

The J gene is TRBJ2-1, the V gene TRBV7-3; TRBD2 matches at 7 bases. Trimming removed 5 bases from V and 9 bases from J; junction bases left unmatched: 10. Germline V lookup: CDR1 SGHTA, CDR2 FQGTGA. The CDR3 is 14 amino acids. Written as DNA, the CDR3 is TGTGCCAGCAGCCAAGGACGGGAGGTCGGTGAGCAGTTCTTC. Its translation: CASSQGREVGEQFF.

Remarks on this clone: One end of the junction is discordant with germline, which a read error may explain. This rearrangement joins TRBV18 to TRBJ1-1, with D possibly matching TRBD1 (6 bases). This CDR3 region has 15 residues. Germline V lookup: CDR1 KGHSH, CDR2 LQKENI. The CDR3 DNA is TGTGCCAGCTCAGCACCGGGACACTCAAACACTGAAGCTTTCTTT. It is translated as CASSAPGHSNTEAFF.